A selection of T cell receptor beta chains follows, all from one sample in a study of T cell responses to AZD1222 COVID-19 vaccine. TCRdb keeps only in-frame clones here, not all; method: immunoSEQ multiplex PCR. The sample has about 180,000 clones, approximately 92% seen once. The sample in question was peripheral blood, obtained on day 0 of AZD1222 vaccination. The origin of the receptors is an adult in good health. The CDR3 runs from the conserved cysteine through the conserved F or W. The D gene is left open where the match is weak.

D	V	J	CDR3	DNA
TRBD2	TRBV10-1	TRBJ2-5	CASSEDPSGGQETQYF	TGCGCCAGCAGTGAGGACCCGAGCGGGGGACAAGAGACCCAGTACTTC
NA	TRBV6-5	TRBJ1-1	CASRPARGPTEAFF	TGTGCCAGCAGGCCAGCCAGGGGTCCCACTGAAGCTTTCTTT
NA	TRBV30	TRBJ2-3	CAWSVTGVGHDTQYF	TGTGCCTGGAGTGTAACGGGAGTTGGCCACGATACGCAGTATTTT
TRBD2	TRBV14	TRBJ2-1	CASSTLAVSYNEQFF	TGTGCCAGCAGCACCCTAGCGGTCTCCTACAATGAGCAGTTCTTC
NA	TRBV4-1	TRBJ1-5	CASSQDWENNQPQHF	TGCGCCAGCAGCCAAGATTGGGAGAACAATCAGCCCCAGCATTTT
NA	TRBV4-2	TRBJ1-2	CASSPGQQSNYGYTF	TGTGCCAGCAGCCCTGGACAGCAAAGTAACTATGGCTACACCTTC
TRBD1	TRBV3-1/TRBV3-2	TRBJ1-2	CASSQDARQGNGYTF	TGTGCCAGCAGCCAAGATGCACGACAGGGGAACGGCTACACCTTC
TRBD1	TRBV7-9	TRBJ1-4	CASSREQGIEKLFF	TGTGCCAGCAGCCGCGAACAGGGGATTGAAAAACTGTTTTTT
NA	TRBV6-5	TRBJ1-5	CASSTDAGQPQHF	TGTGCCAGCAGTACGGACGCTGGGCAGCCCCAGCATTTT
NA	TRBV7-2	TRBJ1-2	CASSLPGRRNYGYTF	TGTGCCAGCAGTTTACCGGGACGTCGAAACTATGGCTACACCTTC
NA	TRBV4-2	TRBJ1-1	CASSQDTQGRGNTEAFF	TGTGCCAGCAGCCAAGATACTCAGGGGCGGGGGAACACTGAAGCTTTCTTT
TRBD1	TRBV10-2	TRBJ2-7	CASTEDRGTGQYF	TGCGCCAGCACAGAGGACAGGGGGACAGGGCAGTACTTC
NA	TRBV28	TRBJ1-2	CASGGVAGNLRGYGYTF	TGTGCCAGCGGCGGAGTGGCAGGCAACCTAAGGGGCTATGGCTACACCTTC
NA	TRBV7-9	TRBJ1-2	CASSPGGYYGYTF	TGTGCCAGCAGCCCGGGAGGCTACTATGGCTACACCTTC
NA	TRBV6-5	TRBJ1-5	CASTGTDNQPQHF	TGTGCCAGCACCGGAACGGACAATCAGCCCCAGCATTTT
TRBD2	TRBV28	TRBJ2-3	CASSNIRGTSGNTDTQYF	TGTGCCAGCAGTAACATACGAGGGACTAGCGGTAACACAGATACGCAGTATTTT
TRBD1	TRBV7-2	TRBJ2-3	CASSIGTGGGDTQYF	TGTGCCAGCAGTATCGGGACAGGGGGCGGAGATACGCAGTATTTT
TRBD2	TRBV6-2/TRBV6-3	TRBJ2-1	CASSRLAGNYNEQFF	TGTGCCAGCAGCCGACTAGCGGGAAATTACAATGAGCAGTTCTTC
NA	TRBV19	TRBJ1-3	CASSLPTGPSGNTIYF	TGTGCCAGTAGTCTCCCTACAGGGCCCTCCGGAAACACCATATATTTT
TRBD1	TRBV14	TRBJ2-7	CASSQGTGLQYF	TGTGCCAGCAGCCAGGGGACAGGCCTTCAGTACTTC
NA	TRBV5-5	TRBJ1-2	CASSPDTTFIIYGYTF	TGTGCCAGCAGCCCGGATACGACCTTCATAATCTATGGCTACACCTTC
TRBD1	TRBV7-9	TRBJ1-4	CASSLPGGPEKLFF	TGTGCCAGCAGCTTACCAGGGGGGCCGGAAAAACTGTTTTTT
NA	TRBV4-1	TRBJ1-2	CASSQGESSNYGYTF	TGCGCCAGCAGCCAAGGGGAGAGCAGTAACTATGGCTACACCTTC
NA	TRBV2	TRBJ2-2	CASLTSTGELFF	TGTGCCAGCCTGACAAGCACCGGGGAGCTGTTTTTT
NA	TRBV5-4	TRBJ2-7	CASSYLEEEQYF	TGTGCCAGCAGCTACCTTGAGGAAGAGCAGTACTTC
TRBD2	TRBV5-6	TRBJ2-7	CASSEGLAGNEQYF	TGTGCCAGCAGCGAAGGACTAGCGGGAAACGAGCAGTACTTC
TRBD2	TRBV7-9	TRBJ2-1	CASSSRGDSGRVYNEQFF	TGTGCCAGCAGTTCACGAGGGGATAGCGGGAGGGTCTACAATGAGCAGTTCTTC
TRBD2	TRBV6-5	TRBJ2-7	CASILAGGSYEQYF	TGTGCCAGCATTCTAGCGGGAGGGTCCTACGAGCAGTACTTC
NA	TRBV13	TRBJ1-1	CASSEAATFGTEAFF	TGTGCCAGCAGCGAAGCAGCTACGTTTGGCACTGAAGCTTTCTTT